The 20 T cell receptor beta chains below all came from one sample that was sequenced in a study of blood T cell repertoires in COVID-19 (dated by TCRdb to the early 2020s). Receptors were amplified or captured by the immunoSEQ multiplex PCR assay. The source is immuneACCESS, and TCRdb retained only in-frame sequences with V and J called. Part of the clones is not carried over; for the studies checked, unresolved V genes explain less than half of this, and the remainder is unexplained. Present in this sample are approximately 150,000 clones, roughly 88% of which were seen just once. About 5.3% of the sample comes from the top ten. The sequencing input was peripheral blood. All receptors come from a young man with COVID-19, enrolled during active disease.

The V gene is TRBV19, the J gene TRBJ1-2; 8 nucleotides align to TRBD1. V gave up 9 bases and J gave up 9 bases; unmatched junction bases: 9. The CDR3 runs 12 residues. Germline V gene data show CDR1 as LNHDA and CDR2 as SQIVND (reference sequence). In nucleotides, the CDR3 is TGTGCCAGCCGGACAGGGCAGGAGCGCTACACCTTC. Its protein product is CASRTGQERYTF. Filled out from reference TRBV19 and TRBJ1-2, the complete variable domain reads DGGITQSPKYLFRKEGQNVTLSCEQNLNHDAMYWYRQDPGQGLRLIYYSQIVNDFQKGDIAEGYSVSREKKESFPLTVTSAQKNPTAFYLCASRTGQERYTFGSGTRLTVV.

The V gene is TRBV10-3, the J gene TRBJ2-5, with 8 bases lining up with TRBD1. Germline CDR1 and CDR2: ENHRY and SYGVKD. Trimming cost V 6 bases and J 2 bases; bases outside gene matches: 20. CDR3 length: 19 residues. The CDR3 region is CAISGQGKNASVRQETQYF. The DNA of the CDR3 is TGTGCCATCAGCGGACAGGGAAAAAACGCCTCGGTTAGACAAGAGACCCAGTACTTC.

J is TRBJ2-2 and V is TRBV7-3; TRBD1 matches at 8 bases. V shed 2 bases and J 2 bases; nucleotides not matched to a gene: 4. The germline gives CDR1 SGHTA, CDR2 FQGTGA. This CDR3 comprises 16 residues. CDR3 residues: CASSLQGAINTGELFF. The DNA for the CDR3 is TGTGCCAGCAGCTTACAGGGGGCTATAAACACCGGGGAGCTGTTTTTT.

CDR3 nucleotides: TGTGCCAGCAGCCGAAGAGTGACAGGGAGCTCCTACGAGCAGTACTTC. Amino acids: CASSRRVTGSSYEQYF. This chain uses TRBV9 with TRBJ2-7; 7 nucleotides agree with TRBD1. After removal of 4 bases from V and 0 bases from J, the junction contained 10 bases not matched to a gene. CDR1 SGDLS and CDR2 YYNGEE come from the germline V gene. The CDR3 contains 16 residues.

The chain joins TRBV18 to TRBJ2-7, with D unclear. Germline loops: CDR1 KGHSH, CDR2 LQKENI. The CDR3 runs to 16 residues. The V gene lost 3 bases and the J gene lost 5 bases, with 20 bases spanning the gap. The CDR3 is CASSPTNVVPDNEQYF. CDR3 coding DNA: TGTGCCAGCTCACCTACCAACGTTGTGCCAGACAACGAGCAGTACTTC.

The rearrangement joins TRBV28 to TRBJ2-7; D may be TRBD1 (6 bases). V lost 7 bases to trimming and J lost 3 bases, with 19 bases between them. This CDR3 is built from 15 residues. Germline V gene sequence: CDR1 MDHEN, CDR2 SYDVKM. DNA for the CDR3: TGTGCCAGCATCAACCAGGCGGACAGCATCTACGAGCAGTACTTC. It encodes CASINQADSIYEQYF.

The genes are TRBV28 and TRBJ2-1; possible D gene TRBD1, 6 bases. V was trimmed by 3 bases and J by 4 bases, leaving 13 bases between them. CDR3 length equals 15 residues. CDR1 and CDR2 (germline): MDHEN, SYDVKM. CDR3 region: CASSFRDTGYNEQFF. The CDR3 bases are TGTGCCAGCAGTTTCCGGGACACGGGGTACAATGAGCAGTTCTTC.

J is TRBJ1-1 and V is TRBV5-5; possible D gene TRBD1, 5 bases. The V end lost 5 bases, the J end lost 6 bases, and 17 bases lay between the germline ends. The CDR3 totals 14 residues. The V gene's germline CDR1 is SGHKS and CDR2 YYEKEE (reference sequence). CDR3 DNA: TGTGCCAGCAGACTTGATCAGGGTAACCCTGAAGCTTTCTTT. The encoded protein is CASRLDQGNPEAFF.

This clone showed up just a few times. This chain links TRBV9 with TRBJ2-2, with 9 nucleotides matching TRBD1. The CDR3 totals 16 residues. CDR1 is SGDLS, CDR2 YYNGEE, per germline. V lost 2 bases, J lost 7 bases, and 9 bases stayed unmatched. The CDR3, as DNA: TGTGCCAGCAGCGTCGACCCGGGACAGGGCGGCGGGGAGCTGTTTTTT. Amino acid sequence: CASSVDPGQGGGELFF. The whole variable domain, remainder taken from reference TRBV9 and TRBJ2-2, is DSGVTQTPKHLITATGQRVTLRCSPRSGDLSVYWYQQSLDQGLQFLIQYYNGEERAKGNILERFSAQQFPDLHSELNLSSLELGDSALYFCASSVDPGQGGGELFFGEGSRLTVL.

The V and J genes are TRBV28 and TRBJ1-2; 8 bases fit TRBD1. The V gene end was trimmed by 3 bases and the J gene end by 4 bases; junction bases not matched to a gene: 13. Germline CDR1 reads MDHEN; CDR2 reads SYDVKM. The CDR3 spans 17 residues. CDR3 amino acids: CASSFSRQGTISYGYTF. In nucleotides, the CDR3 is TGTGCCAGCAGTTTCTCGAGACAGGGGACCATATCCTATGGCTACACCTTC.

The rearrangement joins TRBV18 to TRBJ2-2; 14 bases map to TRBD2. The CDR3 spans 16 residues. The V gene's germline CDR1 is KGHSH and CDR2 LQKENI. Unmatched junction bases numbered 1, after V lost 2 bases and J lost 5 bases. The CDR3 sequence is CASSPGLAGGTGELFF. As DNA, the CDR3 is TGTGCCAGCTCACCAGGACTAGCGGGAGGAACCGGGGAGCTGTTTTTT.

The chain carries TRBV6-2 or TRBV6-3 and TRBJ2-1, with 10 bases fitting TRBD2. This CDR3 comprises 14 residues. Germline V gene data show CDR1 as MNHEY and CDR2 as SVGEGT. Losses at the gene ends were 2 bases for V and 8 bases for J; bases not matched to a gene: 3. The CDR3 DNA follows: TGTGCCAGCAGTTACCGAGCGGGAGGGCATGAGCAGTTCTTC. This gives the protein CASSYRAGGHEQFF.

This clone turned up a few times. The V call is TRBV27, the J call TRBJ2-6; possibly TRBD2 for D (5 bases). The CDR3 extends over 14 amino acids. In germline, CDR1 is MNHEY, CDR2 SMNVEV (reference sequence). The CDR3 bases are TGTGCTACCAGAGGGCTTTCTGGGGCCAACGTCCTGACTTTC. It specifies CATRGLSGANVLTF.

This chain uses TRBV6-5 with TRBJ2-1; 7 nucleotides align to TRBD2. Per the germline V gene, CDR1 is MNHEY and CDR2 is SVGAGI. The trim removed 4 bases at V and 6 bases at J, leaving 9 bases unmatched. The CDR3 has 15 amino acids. The CDR3 reads CASSSSPTSANEQFF. Written as DNA, the CDR3 is TGTGCCAGCAGTTCGTCACCAACTAGCGCCAATGAGCAGTTCTTC.

This chain connects TRBV29-1 to TRBJ2-1; 12 bases agree with TRBD2. Unmatched junction bases numbered 8, after V lost 3 bases and J lost 2 bases. The V gene's germline CDR1 is SQVTM and CDR2 ANQGSEA. This CDR3 contains 17 residues. In DNA form, the CDR3 reads TGCAGCGTTGATCCTAGCGGGAGGGCCCCACCCTACAATGAGCAGTTCTTC. Translating it yields CSVDPSGRAPPYNEQFF.

The V call is TRBV7-2, the J call TRBJ2-4; D gene unclear. The CDR3 loop spans 14 amino acids. Trimming cost V 5 bases and J 0 bases, with 8 bases left between them. From germline, CDR1 is SGHTA and CDR2 FQGNSA. The CDR3 DNA reads TGTGCCAGCAGCCCACACCTAGCCAAAAACATTCAGTACTTC. Protein: CASSPHLAKNIQYF.

J is TRBJ1-4 and V is TRBV28, with TRBD1 matching 8 bases. The CDR3 totals 18 residues. In germline, CDR1 is MDHEN, CDR2 SYDVKM. V trimming: 3 bases; J trimming: 5 bases; junction bases outside the gene matches: 14. CDR3 sequence: CASSFPRDRQTINEKLFF. The CDR3 coding sequence is TGTGCCAGCAGTTTCCCGCGGGACAGGCAGACGATCAATGAAAAACTGTTTTTT.

The V gene is TRBV4-1, the J gene TRBJ2-1; TRBD1 matches at 7 bases. CDR3 length equals 16 residues. Germline CDR1 is MGHRA and CDR2 is YSYEKL. V lost 0 bases and J lost 3; bases outside the gene matches: 5. The CDR3 reads CASSQDRDRDYNEQFF. CDR3 bases: TGCGCCAGCAGCCAAGATCGAGACAGGGACTACAATGAGCAGTTCTTC.

In DNA form, the CDR3 reads TGTGCCAGTAGTATAGGGTTTTCGGGAGTGCAGTACTTC. Translated, it gives CASSIGFSGVQYF. The chain uses TRBV19 and TRBJ2-7; D possibly corresponds to TRBD2 (6 bases). The germline CDR1 and CDR2 sequences are LNHDA and SQIVND (reference sequence). The ends were cut back, 1 base at V and 9 bases at J, with 13 bases in the middle. The CDR3 extends over 13 amino acids. Full variable domain (rest looked up from reference TRBV19 and TRBJ2-7): DGGITQSPKYLFRKEGQNVTLSCEQNLNHDAMYWYRQDPGQGLRLIYYSQIVNDFQKGDIAEGYSVSREKKESFPLTVTSAQKNPTAFYLCASSIGFSGVQYFGPGTRLTVT.

The chain is built from TRBV5-5 and TRBJ2-6; 7 nucleotides align to TRBD2. This CDR3 has 17 amino acids. The V gene end was trimmed by 2 bases and the J gene end by 0 bases; junction bases not matched to a gene: 5. Germline CDR1 SGHKS, CDR2 YYEKEE (reference sequence). The CDR3, as DNA: TGTGCCAGCAGCTTAGCAGCGGGGAACTCTGGGGCCAACGTCCTGACTTTC. Its translation is CASSLAAGNSGANVLTF.